Detailed here is one T cell receptor beta chain. The sample belongs to a study of blood T cell repertoires in COVID-19. About the study: Sample material is recorded as cDNA or gDNA derived from T cells, B-cell-depleted T cells, or PBMCs.

V lost 4 bases and J lost 0; bases outside the gene matches: 5. Germline values: CDR1 SGHRS, CDR2 YFSETQ. The CDR3 consists of 16 residues. Original processing notes: How many nucleated cells were present was estimated from reference gene primer amplification. This table comes from immunoSEQ multiplex PCR, and its TCRdb copy is limited to in-frame clones, with some not included. V and J calls and clone size are as listed in that table; D and trimming were resolved from the DNA. Among 200,000 to 300,000 clones listed, roughly 80% were seen once. The sequenced sample was peripheral blood. The chain employs TRBV5-1 and TRBJ2-1; 9 bases are a match to TRBD1. The source is a woman aged 55-69 years with active or convalescent COVID-19. CDR3 protein: CASSGGTGSSYNEQFF. The CDR3 DNA reads as TGCGCCAGCAGCGGGGGGACAGGGAGCTCCTACAATGAGCAGTTCTTC. The variable domain in full, with the rest retrieved from reference TRBV5-1 and TRBJ2-1, is KAGVTQTPRYLIKTRGQQVTLSCSPISGHRSVSWYQQTPGQGLQFLFEYFSETQRNKGNFPGRFSGRQFSNSRSEMNVSTLELGDSALYLCASSGGTGSSYNEQFFGPGTRLTVL.